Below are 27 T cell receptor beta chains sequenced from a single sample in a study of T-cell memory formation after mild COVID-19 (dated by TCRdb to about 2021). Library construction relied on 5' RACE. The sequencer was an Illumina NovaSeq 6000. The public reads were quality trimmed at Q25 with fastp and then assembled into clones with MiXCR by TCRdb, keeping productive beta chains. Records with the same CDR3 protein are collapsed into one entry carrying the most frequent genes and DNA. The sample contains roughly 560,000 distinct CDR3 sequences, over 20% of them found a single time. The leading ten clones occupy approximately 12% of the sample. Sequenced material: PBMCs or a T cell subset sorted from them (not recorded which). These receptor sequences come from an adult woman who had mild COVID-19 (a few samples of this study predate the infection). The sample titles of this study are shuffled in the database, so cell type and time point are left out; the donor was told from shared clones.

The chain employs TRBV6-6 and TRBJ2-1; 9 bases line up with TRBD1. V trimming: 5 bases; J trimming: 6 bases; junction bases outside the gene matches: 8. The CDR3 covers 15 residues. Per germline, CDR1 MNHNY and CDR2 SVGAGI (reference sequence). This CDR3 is CASSRPGQGINEQFF. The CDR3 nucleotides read TGTGCCAGCAGTAGGCCGGGACAGGGAATCAATGAGCAGTTCTTC.

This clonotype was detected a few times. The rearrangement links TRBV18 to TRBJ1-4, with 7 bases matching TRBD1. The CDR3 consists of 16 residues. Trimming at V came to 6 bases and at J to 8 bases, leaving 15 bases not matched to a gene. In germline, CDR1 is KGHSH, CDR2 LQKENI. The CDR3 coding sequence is TGTGCCAGCTCCCAGCAGTCGACAGGGAGGAACGAAAAACTGTTTTTT. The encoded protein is CASSQQSTGRNEKLFF.

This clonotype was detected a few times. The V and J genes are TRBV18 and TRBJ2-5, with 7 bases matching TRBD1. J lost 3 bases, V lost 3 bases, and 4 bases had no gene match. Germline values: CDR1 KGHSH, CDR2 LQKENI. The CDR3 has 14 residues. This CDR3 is CASSPRQGEETQYF. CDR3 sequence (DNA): TGTGCCAGCTCACCCCGACAGGGAGAAGAGACCCAGTACTTC.

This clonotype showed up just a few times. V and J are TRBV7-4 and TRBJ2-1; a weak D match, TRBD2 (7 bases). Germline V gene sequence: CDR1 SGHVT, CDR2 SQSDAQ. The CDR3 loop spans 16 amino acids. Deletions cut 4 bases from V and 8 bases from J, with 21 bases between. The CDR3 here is CASSSEGGGQGDEQFF. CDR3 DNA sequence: TGTGCCAGCAGCTCGGAAGGGGGGGGTCAGGGCGATGAGCAGTTCTTC.

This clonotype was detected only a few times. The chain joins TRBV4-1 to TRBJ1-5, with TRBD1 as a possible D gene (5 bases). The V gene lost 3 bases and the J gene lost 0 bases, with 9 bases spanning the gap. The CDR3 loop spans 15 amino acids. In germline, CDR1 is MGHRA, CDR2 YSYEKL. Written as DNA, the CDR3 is TGCGCCAGCAGCCAGGCAGACAGTAGCAATCAGCCCCAGCATTTT. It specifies CASSQADSSNQPQHF.

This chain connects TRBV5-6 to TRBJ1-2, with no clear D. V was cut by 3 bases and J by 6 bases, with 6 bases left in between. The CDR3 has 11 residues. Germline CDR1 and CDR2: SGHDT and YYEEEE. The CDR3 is CASSYLHGYTF. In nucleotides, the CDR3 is TGTGCCAGCAGCTATCTCCATGGCTACACCTTC.

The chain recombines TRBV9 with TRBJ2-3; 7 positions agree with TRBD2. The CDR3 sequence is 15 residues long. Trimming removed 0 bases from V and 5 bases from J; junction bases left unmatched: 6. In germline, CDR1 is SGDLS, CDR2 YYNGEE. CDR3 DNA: TGTGCCAGCAGCGTAGATGGCGGGAGTGGAGATACGCAGTATTTT. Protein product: CASSVDGGSGDTQYF.

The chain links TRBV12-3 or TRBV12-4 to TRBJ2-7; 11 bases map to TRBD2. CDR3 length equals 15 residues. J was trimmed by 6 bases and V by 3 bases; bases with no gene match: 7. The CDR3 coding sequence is TGTGCCAGCAGTTTTCTGGCTAGCGGGAGGTTCGAGCAGTACTTC. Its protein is CASSFLASGRFEQYF.

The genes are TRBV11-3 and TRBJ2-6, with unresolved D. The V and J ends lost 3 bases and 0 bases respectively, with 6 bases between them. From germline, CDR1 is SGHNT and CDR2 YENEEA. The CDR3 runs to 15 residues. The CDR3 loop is CASSFLASGANVLTF. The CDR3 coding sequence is TGTGCCAGCAGCTTTTTGGCCTCTGGGGCCAACGTCCTGACTTTC.

The CDR3 here is CASSLVGGQGLNQPQHF. The DNA for the CDR3 is TGTGCCAGCAGCTTAGTAGGGGGACAGGGGTTAAATCAGCCCCAGCATTTT. The genes are TRBV7-8 and TRBJ1-5; 10 bases are a match to TRBD1. CDR3 length equals 17 residues. J was trimmed by 4 bases and V by 1 base; bases with no gene match: 7. Germline V gene data show CDR1 as SGHVS and CDR2 as FQNEAQ.

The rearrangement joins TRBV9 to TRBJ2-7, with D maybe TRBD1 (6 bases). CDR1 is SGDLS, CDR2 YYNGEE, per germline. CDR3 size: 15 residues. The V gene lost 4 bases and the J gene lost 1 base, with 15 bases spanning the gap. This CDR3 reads CASSLRGGESYEQYF. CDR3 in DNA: TGTGCCAGCAGCTTGCGAGGGGGAGAGTCCTACGAGCAGTACTTC.

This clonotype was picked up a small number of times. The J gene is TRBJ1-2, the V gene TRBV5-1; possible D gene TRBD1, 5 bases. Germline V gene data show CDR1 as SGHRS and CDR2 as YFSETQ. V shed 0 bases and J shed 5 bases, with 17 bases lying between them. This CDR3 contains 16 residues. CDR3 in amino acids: CASSLEFSLKGYGYTF. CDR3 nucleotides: TGCGCCAGCAGCTTGGAATTTTCTTTGAAGGGGTATGGCTACACCTTC. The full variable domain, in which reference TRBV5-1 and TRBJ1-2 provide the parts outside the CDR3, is KAGVTQTPRYLIKTRGQQVTLSCSPISGHRSVSWYQQTPGQGLQFLFEYFSETQRNKGNFPGRFSGRQFSNSRSEMNVSTLELGDSALYLCASSLEFSLKGYGYTFGSGTRLTVV.

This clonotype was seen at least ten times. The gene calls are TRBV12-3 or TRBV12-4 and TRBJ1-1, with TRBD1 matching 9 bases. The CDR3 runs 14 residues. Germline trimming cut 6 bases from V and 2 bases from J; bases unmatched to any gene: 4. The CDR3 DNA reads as TGTGCCAGCAGCTTACAGGGGGCTAACACTGAAGCTTTCTTT. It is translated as CASSLQGANTEAFF.

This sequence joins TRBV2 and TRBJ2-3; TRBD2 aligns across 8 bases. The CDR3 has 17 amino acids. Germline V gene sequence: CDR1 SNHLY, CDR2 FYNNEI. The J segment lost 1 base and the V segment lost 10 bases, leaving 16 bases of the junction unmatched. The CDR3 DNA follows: TGTGCCATCCCCCCGGGACTAGAGATTGGGGGCACAGATACGCAGTATTTT. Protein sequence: CAIPPGLEIGGTDTQYF. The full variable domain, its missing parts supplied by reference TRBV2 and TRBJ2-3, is EPEVTQTPSHQVTQMGQEVILRCVPISNHLYFYWYRQILGQKVEFLVSFYNNEISEKSEIFDDQFSVERPDGSNFTLKIRSTKLEDSAMYFCAIPPGLEIGGTDTQYFGPGTRLTVL.

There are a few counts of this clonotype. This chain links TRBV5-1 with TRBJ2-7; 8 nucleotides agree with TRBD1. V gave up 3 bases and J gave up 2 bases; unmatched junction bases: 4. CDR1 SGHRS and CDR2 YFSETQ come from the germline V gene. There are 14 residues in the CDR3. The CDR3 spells CASSWAGGPYEQYF. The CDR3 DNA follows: TGCGCCAGCAGCTGGGCAGGGGGCCCCTACGAGCAGTACTTC.

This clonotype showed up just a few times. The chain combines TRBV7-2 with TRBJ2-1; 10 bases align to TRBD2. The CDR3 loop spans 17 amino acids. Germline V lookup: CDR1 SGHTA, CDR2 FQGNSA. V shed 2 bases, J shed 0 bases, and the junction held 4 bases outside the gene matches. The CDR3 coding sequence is TGTGCCAGCAGCTTACACAGCGGGAGGGTCTCCTACAATGAGCAGTTCTTC. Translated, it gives CASSLHSGRVSYNEQFF.

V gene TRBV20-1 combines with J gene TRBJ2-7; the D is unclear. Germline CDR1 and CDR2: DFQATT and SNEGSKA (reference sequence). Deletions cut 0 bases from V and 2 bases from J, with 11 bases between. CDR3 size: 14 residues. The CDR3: CSARDKRRTYEQYF. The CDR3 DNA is TGCAGTGCTAGAGACAAGAGGCGGACCTACGAGCAGTACTTC.

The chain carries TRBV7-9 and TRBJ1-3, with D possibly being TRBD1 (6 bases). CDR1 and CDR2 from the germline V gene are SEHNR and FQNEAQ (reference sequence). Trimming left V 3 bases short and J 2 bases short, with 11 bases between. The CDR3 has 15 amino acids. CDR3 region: CASSLNYRAGNTIYF. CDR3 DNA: TGTGCCAGCAGCTTGAACTACAGGGCTGGAAACACCATATATTTT.

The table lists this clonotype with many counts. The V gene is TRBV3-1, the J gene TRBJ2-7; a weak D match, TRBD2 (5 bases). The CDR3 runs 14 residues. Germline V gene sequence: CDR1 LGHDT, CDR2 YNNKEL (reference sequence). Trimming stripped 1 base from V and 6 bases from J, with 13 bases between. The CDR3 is CASSQGTRLSEQYF. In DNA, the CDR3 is TGTGCCAGCAGCCAAGGGACTCGTCTATCCGAGCAGTACTTC.

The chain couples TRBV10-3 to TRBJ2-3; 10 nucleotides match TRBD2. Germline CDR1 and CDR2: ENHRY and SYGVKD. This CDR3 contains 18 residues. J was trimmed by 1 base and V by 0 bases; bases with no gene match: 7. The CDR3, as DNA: TGTGCCATCAGTGAGTCGCGGTCTAGCGGGAGTCGCACAGATACGCAGTATTTT. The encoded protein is CAISESRSSGSRTDTQYF.

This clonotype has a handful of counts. The CDR3: CASTGGYNEQFF. DNA for the CDR3: TGTGCCAGCACCGGGGGATACAATGAGCAGTTCTTC. V gene TRBV27 combines with J gene TRBJ2-1, with a tentative D call TRBD2 (6 bases). V lost 7 bases and J lost 4, with 8 bases in between. CDR1 MNHEY and CDR2 SMNVEV come from the germline V gene (reference sequence). This CDR3 is built from 12 residues.

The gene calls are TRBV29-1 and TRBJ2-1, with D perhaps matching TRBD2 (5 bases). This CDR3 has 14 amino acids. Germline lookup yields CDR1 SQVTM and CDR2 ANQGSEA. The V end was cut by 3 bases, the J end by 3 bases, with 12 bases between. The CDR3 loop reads CSVEVPGIYNEQFF. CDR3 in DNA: TGCAGCGTTGAGGTCCCCGGGATCTACAATGAGCAGTTCTTC.

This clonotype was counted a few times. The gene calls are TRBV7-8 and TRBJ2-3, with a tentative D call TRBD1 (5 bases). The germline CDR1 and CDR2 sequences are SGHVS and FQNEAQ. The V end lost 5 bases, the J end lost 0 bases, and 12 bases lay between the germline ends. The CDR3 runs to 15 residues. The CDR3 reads CASSLQGFSTDTQYF. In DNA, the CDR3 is TGTGCCAGCAGCCTTCAGGGATTCAGCACAGATACGCAGTATTTT.

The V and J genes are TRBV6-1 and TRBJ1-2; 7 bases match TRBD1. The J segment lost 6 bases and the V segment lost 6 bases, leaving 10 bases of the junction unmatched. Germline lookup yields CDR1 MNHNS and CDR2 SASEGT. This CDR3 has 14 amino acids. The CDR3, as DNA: TGTGCCAGCAGGAGACAGGGTATATCTAATGGCTACACCTTC. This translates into CASRRQGISNGYTF.

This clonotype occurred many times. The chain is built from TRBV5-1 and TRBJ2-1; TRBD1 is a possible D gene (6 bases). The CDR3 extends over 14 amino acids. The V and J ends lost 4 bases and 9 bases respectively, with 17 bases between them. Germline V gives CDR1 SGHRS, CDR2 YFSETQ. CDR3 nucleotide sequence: TGCGCCAGCAGCCCGCACAGGGAAGGGGGTGAGCAGTTCTTC. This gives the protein CASSPHREGGEQFF.

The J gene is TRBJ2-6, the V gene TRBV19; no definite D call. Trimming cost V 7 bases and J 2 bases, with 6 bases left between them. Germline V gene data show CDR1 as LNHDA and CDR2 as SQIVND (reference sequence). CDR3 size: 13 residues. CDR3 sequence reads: CASTATGANVLTF. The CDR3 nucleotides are TGTGCCAGTACTGCCACTGGGGCCAACGTCCTGACTTTC.

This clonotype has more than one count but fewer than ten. The CDR3 here is CASSLESLAGTDTQYF. CDR3 nucleotides: TGCGCCAGCAGCTTGGAATCCCTAGCGGGCACAGATACGCAGTATTTT. J is TRBJ2-3 and V is TRBV5-1; 7 bases align to TRBD2. V shed 0 bases, J shed 1 base, and the junction held 5 bases outside the gene matches. This CDR3 is built from 16 residues. Germline V gives CDR1 SGHRS, CDR2 YFSETQ.